The next 5 T cell receptor beta chains were all read from a single sample in a study of T cell responses to AZD1222 COVID-19 vaccine (dated by TCRdb to the early 2020s). The library was prepared using the immunoSEQ multiplex PCR assay. In TCRdb, the immuneACCESS table is reduced to in-frame sequences with V and J assigned. These tables do not hold every clone; where another copy was compared, an unresolved V gene accounts for under half, and the others remain unexplained. This sample is represented by tens of thousands of clones; 86% of them were singletons. Around 6.7% of the sample lies in the top ten. Interpreted using the paper, the time point label stands for: baseline before first vaccination. The specimen comprised peripheral blood, sampled on day 0 of AZD1222 vaccination. The receptors come from an adult in good health.

The gene calls are TRBV6-1 and TRBJ2-3, with no clear D. Germline values: CDR1 MNHNS, CDR2 SASEGT. The CDR3 extends over 14 amino acids. The ends were cut back, 0 bases at V and 4 bases at J, with 8 bases in the middle. CDR3 nucleotide sequence: TGTGCCAGCAGTGAAGCTATAGGAGCAGATACGCAGTATTTT. It translates to CASSEAIGADTQYF.

The chain is built from TRBV18 and TRBJ1-1, with 7 bases matching TRBD1. Germline V CDR1 and CDR2: KGHSH, LQKENI. With V trimmed by 6 bases and J by 1 base, 8 bases remained unmatched. The CDR3 spans 15 residues. This chain's CDR3 is CASSQTGITNTEAFF. The CDR3, as DNA: TGTGCCAGCTCGCAGACAGGGATCACGAACACTGAAGCTTTCTTT.

The table lists this clone with a count of one. This rearrangement joins TRBV2 to TRBJ1-4; 8 positions agree with TRBD1. Germline assignment: CDR1 SNHLY and CDR2 FYNNEI. The CDR3 spans 14 residues. V shed 4 bases, J shed 7 bases, and the junction held 5 bases outside the gene matches. In nucleotides, the CDR3 is TGTGCCAGCAGTGTGGAACAGGGGGGTGAAAAACTGTTTTTT. This encodes CASSVEQGGEKLFF. Variable domain in full (rest from reference TRBV2 and TRBJ1-4): EPEVTQTPSHQVTQMGQEVILRCVPISNHLYFYWYRQILGQKVEFLVSFYNNEISEKSEIFDDQFSVERPDGSNFTLKIRSTKLEDSAMYFCASSVEQGGEKLFFGSGTQLSVL.

There are a few counts of this clone. The rearrangement joins TRBV6-6 to TRBJ1-1, with D perhaps matching TRBD1 (5 bases). CDR1 and CDR2 (germline): MNHNY, SVGAGI (reference sequence). This CDR3 comprises 14 residues. V lost 6 bases and J lost 1, with 12 bases in between. CDR3 protein: CASSRLGQNTEAFF. DNA for the CDR3: TGTGCCAGCAGCCGCCTCGGACAGAACACTGAAGCTTTCTTT.

V gene TRBV20-1 combines with J gene TRBJ2-5, with no clear D. The CDR3 sequence is 11 residues long. The V and J ends lost 3 bases and 4 bases respectively, with 6 bases between them. Germline V lookup: CDR1 DFQATT, CDR2 SNEGSKA (reference sequence). CDR3 coding DNA: TGCAGTGCTAGGGTAGTAGAGACCCAGTACTTC. Amino acid sequence: CSARVVETQYF.